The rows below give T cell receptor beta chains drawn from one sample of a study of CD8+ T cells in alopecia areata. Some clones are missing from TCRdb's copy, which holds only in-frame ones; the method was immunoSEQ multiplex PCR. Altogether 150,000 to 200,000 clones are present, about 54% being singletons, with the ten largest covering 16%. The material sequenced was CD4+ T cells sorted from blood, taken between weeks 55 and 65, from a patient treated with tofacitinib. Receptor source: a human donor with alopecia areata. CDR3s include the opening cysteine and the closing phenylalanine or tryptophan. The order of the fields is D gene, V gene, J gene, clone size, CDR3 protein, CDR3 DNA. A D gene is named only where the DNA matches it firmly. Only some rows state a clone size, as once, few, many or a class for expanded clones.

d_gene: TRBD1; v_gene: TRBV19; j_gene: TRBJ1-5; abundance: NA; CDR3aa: CASSILDRPHQPQHF; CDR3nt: TGTGCCAGTAGTATCTTGGACAGGCCTCATCAGCCCCAGCATTTT
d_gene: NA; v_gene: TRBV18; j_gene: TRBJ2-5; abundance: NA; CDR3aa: CASSPPLTYSETQYF; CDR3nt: TGTGCCAGCTCACCACCCCTGACGTATTCAGAGACCCAGTACTTC
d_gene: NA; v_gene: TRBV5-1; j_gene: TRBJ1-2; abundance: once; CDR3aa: CASSLVVGPEDYGYTF; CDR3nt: TGCGCCAGCAGCTTGGTTGTCGGACCAGAAGACTATGGCTACACCTTC
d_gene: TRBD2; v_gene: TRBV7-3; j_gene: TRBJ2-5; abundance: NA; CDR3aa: CASSIGLAGDSETQYF; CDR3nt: TGTGCCAGCAGCATAGGACTAGCGGGGGACTCAGAGACCCAGTACTTC
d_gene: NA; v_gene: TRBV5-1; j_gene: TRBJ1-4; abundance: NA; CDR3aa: CASPRDTREKLFF; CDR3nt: TGCGCCAGCCCCCGGGACACAAGGGAAAAACTGTTTTTT
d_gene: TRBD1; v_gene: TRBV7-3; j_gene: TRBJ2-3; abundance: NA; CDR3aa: CASSSGQVTDTQYF; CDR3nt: TGTGCCAGCAGCTCAGGACAGGTGACAGATACGCAGTATTTT
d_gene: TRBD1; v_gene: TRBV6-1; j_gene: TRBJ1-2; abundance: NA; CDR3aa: CASREGTAYGYTF; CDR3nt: TGTGCCAGCAGGGAGGGGACAGCCTATGGCTACACCTTC
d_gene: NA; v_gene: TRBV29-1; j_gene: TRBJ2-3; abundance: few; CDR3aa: CSVDIQQGDTQYF; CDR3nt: TGCAGCGTTGATATTCAGCAGGGGGATACGCAGTATTTT
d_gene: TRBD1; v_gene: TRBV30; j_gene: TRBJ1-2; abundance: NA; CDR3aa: CAWSVWARGHYGYTF; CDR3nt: TGTGCCTGGAGTGTATGGGCCAGGGGGCACTATGGCTACACCTTC
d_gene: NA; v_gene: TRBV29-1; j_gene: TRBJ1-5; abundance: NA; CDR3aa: CSPTRDITRPQHF; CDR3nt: TGCAGCCCAACCCGGGACATTACTCGGCCCCAGCATTTT
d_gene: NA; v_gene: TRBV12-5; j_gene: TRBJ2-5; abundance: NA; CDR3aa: CASGLGEETQYF; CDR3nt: TGTGCTAGTGGTTTGGGGGAAGAGACCCAGTACTTC
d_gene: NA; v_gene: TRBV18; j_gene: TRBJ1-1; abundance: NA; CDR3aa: CASSESGRTEAFF; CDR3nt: TGTGCCAGCTCAGAGAGCGGACGCACTGAAGCTTTCTTT
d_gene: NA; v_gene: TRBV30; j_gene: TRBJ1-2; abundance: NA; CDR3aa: CAWSPWQFSGYTF; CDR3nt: TGTGCCTGGAGTCCGTGGCAGTTTAGTGGCTACACCTTC
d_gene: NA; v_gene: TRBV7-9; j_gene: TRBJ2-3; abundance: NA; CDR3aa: CASSSLEGPTDTQYF; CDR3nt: TGTGCCAGCAGCTCCCTGGAAGGGCCCACAGATACGCAGTATTTT
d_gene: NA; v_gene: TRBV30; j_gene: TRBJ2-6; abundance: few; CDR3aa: CAWSIGAAGANVLTF; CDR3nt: TGTGCCTGGAGTATCGGGGCGGCTGGGGCCAACGTCCTGACTTTC
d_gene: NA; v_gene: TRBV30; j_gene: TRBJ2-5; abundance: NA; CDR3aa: CAWRPTGKWRETQYF; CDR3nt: TGTGCCTGGAGGCCAACGGGGAAGTGGAGGGAGACCCAGTACTTC
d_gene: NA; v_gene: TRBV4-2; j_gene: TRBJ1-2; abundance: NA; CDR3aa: CASSLKDTNYGYTF; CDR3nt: TGTGCCAGCAGCCTTAAGGACACTAACTATGGCTACACCTTC
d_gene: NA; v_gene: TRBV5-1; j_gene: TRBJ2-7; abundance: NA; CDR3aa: CASSFGNSYEQYF; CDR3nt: TGCGCCAGCAGCTTTGGCAACTCCTACGAGCAGTACTTC
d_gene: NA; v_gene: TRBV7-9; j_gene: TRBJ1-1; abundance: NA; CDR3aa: CASSLDTEAFF; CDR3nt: TGTGCCAGCAGCTTGGACACTGAAGCTTTCTTT
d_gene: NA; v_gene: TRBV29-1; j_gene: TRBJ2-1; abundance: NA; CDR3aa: CSAWDKAPYNEQFF; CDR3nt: TGCAGCGCCTGGGACAAGGCCCCTTACAATGAGCAGTTCTTC
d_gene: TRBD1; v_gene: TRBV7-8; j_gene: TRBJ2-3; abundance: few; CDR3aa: CASSDRTGSDTQYF; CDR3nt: TGTGCCAGCAGCGACCGGACAGGCTCAGATACGCAGTATTTT
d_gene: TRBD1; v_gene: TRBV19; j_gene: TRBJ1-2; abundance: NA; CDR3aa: CASEMGQGLGNYGYTF; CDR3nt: TGTGCCAGCGAAATGGGACAGGGACTGGGTAACTATGGCTACACCTTC
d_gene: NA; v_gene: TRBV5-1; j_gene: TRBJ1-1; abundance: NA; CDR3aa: CASSLEGDVGFF; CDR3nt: TGCGCCAGCAGCTTGGAGGGGGACGTTGGTTTCTTT
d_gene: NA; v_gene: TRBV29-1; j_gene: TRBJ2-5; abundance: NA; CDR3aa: CSVVEVGETQYF; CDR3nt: TGCAGCGTTGTTGAGGTCGGGGAGACCCAGTACTTC
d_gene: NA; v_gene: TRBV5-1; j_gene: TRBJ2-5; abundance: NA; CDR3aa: CASSLRSGGTQYF; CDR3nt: TGCGCCAGCAGCTTAAGGTCCGGGGGGACCCAGTACTTC
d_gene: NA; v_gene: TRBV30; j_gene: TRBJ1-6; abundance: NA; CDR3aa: CAWSGWEGNSPLHF; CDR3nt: TGTGCCTGGAGTGGCTGGGAGGGGAATTCACCCCTCCACTTT
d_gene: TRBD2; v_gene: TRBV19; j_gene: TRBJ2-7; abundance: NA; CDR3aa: CASSDASGGYEQYF; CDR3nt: TGTGCCAGTTCAGACGCAAGCGGGGGATACGAGCAGTACTTC
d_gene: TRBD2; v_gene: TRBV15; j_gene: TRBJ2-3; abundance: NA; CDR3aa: CATSRAWAGETASTDTQYF; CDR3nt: TGTGCCACCAGCAGAGCCTGGGCGGGGGAGACGGCTAGCACAGATACGCAGTATTTT
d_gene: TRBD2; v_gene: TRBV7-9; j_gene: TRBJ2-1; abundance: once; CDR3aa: CAGSAGLGKSEQFF; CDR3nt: TGTGCCGGATCAGCCGGACTAGGGAAGAGCGAGCAGTTCTTC
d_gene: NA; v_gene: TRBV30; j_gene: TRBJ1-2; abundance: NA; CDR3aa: CAWSGGSKGRGNYGYTF; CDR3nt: TGTGCCTGGAGTGGAGGCTCGAAGGGACGGGGGAACTATGGCTACACCTTC
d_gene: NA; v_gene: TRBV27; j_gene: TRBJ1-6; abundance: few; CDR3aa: CASNAGQGHNSPLHF; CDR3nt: TGTGCCAGCAACGCGGGGCAGGGGCATAATTCACCCCTCCACTTT
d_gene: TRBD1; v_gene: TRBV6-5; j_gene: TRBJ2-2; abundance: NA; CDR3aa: CASSGQVNTGELFF; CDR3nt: TGTGCCAGCAGTGGACAGGTGAACACCGGGGAGCTGTTTTTT
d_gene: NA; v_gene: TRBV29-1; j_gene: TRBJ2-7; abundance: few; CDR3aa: CSVEFGVSYEQYF; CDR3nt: TGCAGCGTTGAGTTTGGTGTCTCCTACGAGCAGTACTTC
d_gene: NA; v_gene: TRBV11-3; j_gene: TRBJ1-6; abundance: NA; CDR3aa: CASRPTGTNNSPLHF; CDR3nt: TGTGCCAGCAGACCCACCGGGACAAATAATTCACCCCTCCACTTT
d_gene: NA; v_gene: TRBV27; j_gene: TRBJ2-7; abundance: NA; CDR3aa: CASRGGHGTYEQYF; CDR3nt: TGTGCCAGCAGGGGGGGACACGGCACCTACGAGCAGTACTTC
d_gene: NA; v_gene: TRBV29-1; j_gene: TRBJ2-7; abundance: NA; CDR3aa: CSVQGSAYEQYF; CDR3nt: TGCAGCGTTCAGGGTTCCGCCTACGAGCAGTACTTC
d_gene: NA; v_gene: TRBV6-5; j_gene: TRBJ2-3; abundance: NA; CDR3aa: CASSYTPAGTDTQYF; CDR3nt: TGTGCCAGCAGTTACACCCCCGCGGGCACAGATACGCAGTATTTT
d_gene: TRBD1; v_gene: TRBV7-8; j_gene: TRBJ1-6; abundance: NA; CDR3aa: CASSVDRAIGSPLHF; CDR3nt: TGTGCCAGCAGCGTGGACAGGGCAATCGGGTCACCCCTCCACTTT
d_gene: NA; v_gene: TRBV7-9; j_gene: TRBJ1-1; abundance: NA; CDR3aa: CASSPNREAFF; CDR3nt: TGTGCCAGCAGCCCGAACAGAGAAGCTTTCTTT
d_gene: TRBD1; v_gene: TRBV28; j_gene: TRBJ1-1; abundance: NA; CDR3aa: CASSPARGITEAFF; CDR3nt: TGTGCCAGCAGCCCCGCCAGGGGGATCACTGAAGCTTTCTTT
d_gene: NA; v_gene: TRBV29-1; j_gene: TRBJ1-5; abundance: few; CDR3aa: CSVQVSGVDQPQHF; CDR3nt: TGCAGCGTTCAAGTTTCAGGGGTTGATCAGCCCCAGCATTTT
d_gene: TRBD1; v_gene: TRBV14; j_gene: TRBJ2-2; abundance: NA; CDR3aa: CASSRTGGFTGELFF; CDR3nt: TGTGCCAGCAGCCGGACAGGGGGCTTCACCGGGGAGCTGTTTTTT
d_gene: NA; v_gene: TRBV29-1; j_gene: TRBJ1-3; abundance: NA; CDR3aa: CSPRRNRVSTGNTIYF; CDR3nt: TGCAGCCCCCGGAGAAACAGGGTCTCAACTGGAAACACCATATATTTT
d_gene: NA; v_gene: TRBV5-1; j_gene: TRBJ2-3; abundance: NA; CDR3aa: CASSIDPGRIDTQYF; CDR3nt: TGCGCCAGCAGCATCGACCCAGGGAGGATAGATACGCAGTATTTT
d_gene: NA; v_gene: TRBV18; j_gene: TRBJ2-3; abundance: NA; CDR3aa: CASSPIGGSDTQYF; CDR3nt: TGTGCCAGCTCACCAATAGGTGGGTCAGATACGCAGTATTTT
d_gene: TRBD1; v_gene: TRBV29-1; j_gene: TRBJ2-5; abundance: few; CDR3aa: CSAPGTGEETQYF; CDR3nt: TGCAGCGCACCCGGGACAGGGGAAGAGACCCAGTACTTC
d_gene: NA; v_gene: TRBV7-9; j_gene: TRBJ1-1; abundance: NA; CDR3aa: CASRSKPQGQNTEAFF; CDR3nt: TGTGCCAGCAGGTCAAAGCCTCAGGGACAGAACACTGAAGCTTTCTTT
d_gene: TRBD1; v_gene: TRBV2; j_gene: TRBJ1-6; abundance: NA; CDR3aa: CASGQGRNSPLHF; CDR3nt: TGTGCCAGCGGACAGGGGCGGAATTCACCCCTCCACTTT